A single sample is the source of the 2 T cell receptor beta chains below, sequenced in a study of T cells after yellow fever vaccination. TCRdb re-derived calls from the 5' RACE reads in MiXCR, one entry per CDR3 protein. The sample holds under 600,000 distinct CDR3 sequences, 21% seen once. The sample consisted of PBMCs, taken roughly 23 days after the first yellow fever vaccination. The source is a man aged 18 to 29 who received the YFV17D yellow fever vaccine.

The V call is TRBV4-1, the J call TRBJ1-2; D gene uncertain. CDR1 MGHRA and CDR2 YSYEKL come from the germline V gene. This CDR3 contains 13 residues. Trimming shortened V by 0 bases and J by 6 bases, and 8 bases separated the two germline ends. CDR3 protein: CASSQDGSDGYTF. DNA of the CDR3: TGCGCCAGCAGCCAAGACGGGAGTGATGGCTACACCTTC.

This clonotype was recorded a few times. This sequence joins TRBV6-6 and TRBJ2-7; maybe TRBD1 (6 bases). Germline values: CDR1 MNHNY, CDR2 SVGAGI (reference sequence). The ends were cut back, 8 bases at V and 6 bases at J, with 14 bases in the middle. The CDR3 is 12 amino acids. CDR3 loop: CASAQGFSEQYV. The DNA for the CDR3 is TGTGCCAGCGCCCAGGGGTTTAGCGAGCAGTACGTC.